The T cell receptor beta chain under discussion was sequenced for a study of T cell responses to AZD1222 COVID-19 vaccine (dated by TCRdb to about 2021). About the investigation overall: TCR sequencing covered some 240 trial participants: 200 to 220 given two doses of AZD1222 and around 25 given two doses of MenACWY control vaccine. Trial participants were enrolled by age into subgroups of 18-55, 56-69 and 70-plus years, and about 150, 27 and 61 TCR-sequenced participants, respectively, were included in these subgroups. The full study reports these points: After two AZD1222 doses, spike-specific TCR breadth and depth were significantly higher than at day 0 and than in MenACWY recipients. Participants were mostly white British and included more females than males, and it was suggested by the authors that clonal diversity may have been underestimated. Because no samples from the day 14 peak response were available, repertoires could be characterized only after the peak T cell response. Conclusions about previously exposed vaccinees are limited, since just a handful of AZD1222 recipients were seropositive for SARS-CoV-2 at baseline. Nearly half of unique spike-specific TCRs reportedly recognized epitopes outside regions mutated in the B.1.351 and B.1.1.7 variants. In the small 56-69-year group, the increase in depth fell short of significance, most likely because of low power. Vaccine-associated CD4 TCRs spanned the whole spike protein, with dominant responses in regions 160-218 and 743-854.

Points on this clone: This clone's antigen is unknown. One base away there is no much larger clone; base qualities are not given.

Explained via the paper, the time point label denotes: baseline before first vaccination. The treatment or condition label for this specimen denotes: meningococcal conjugate vaccine given as trial control. Vaccinee samples came from UK trials COV001 and COV002, including a single-blind randomized controlled phase 2/3 trial of AZD1222 (ChAdOx1 nCoV-19) in healthy adults. Trial participant PBMC samples were collected at day 0 and day 28 after the second dose for TCRbeta chain sequencing. CDR1 is given as SGDLS and CDR2 as YYNGEE, both from the germline V gene. The cysteine opens and the phenylalanine closes a CDR3 of 15 amino acids. The DNA shown is the 45-base CDR3, in frame from base 1. V is pared back by 3 bases and J by 0 bases, with 12 bases lying between the germline termini. The CDR3 regions of human TCRbeta chains were subjected to immunosequencing. Concerning the study's data processing: Repertoire TCRs were matched against a reference library of SARS-CoV-2-specific TCRs generated with the MIRA antigen-specificity platform. Breadth meant the fraction of unique TCRs that were SARS-CoV-2-associated, whereas depth meant the fraction of total T cells that were SARS-CoV-2-associated. Each spike-specific TCR was assigned to its reactive spike region and to a CD4 or CD8 class using the MIRA data. Log10-transformed breadth and depth values were compared by one-way ANOVA with Sidak's multiple comparisons tests. TCRdb mirrors the immuneACCESS table, restricted to in-frame sequences. Some clones are absent from its copies; in checked studies, under half trace to an unresolved V gene, and the reason for the others is unknown. Clone size and the V and J calls come from that table; the DNA yielded D and trimming. The sample table lists 150,000 to 200,000 clones, about nine tenths of them with a count of one. The ten biggest clones cover less than 3% of the sample.

Here the chain combines TRBV9 and TRBJ1-2, with the D segment identity uncertain. This TCR was recovered from an adult in good health. This sample comprised peripheral blood, obtained on day 0 of MenACWY control vaccination. The CDR3 reads CASSAGRVANYGYTF. The nucleotide sequence is given as TGTGCCAGCAGCGCCGGGCGGGTCGCTAACTATGGCTACACCTTC.